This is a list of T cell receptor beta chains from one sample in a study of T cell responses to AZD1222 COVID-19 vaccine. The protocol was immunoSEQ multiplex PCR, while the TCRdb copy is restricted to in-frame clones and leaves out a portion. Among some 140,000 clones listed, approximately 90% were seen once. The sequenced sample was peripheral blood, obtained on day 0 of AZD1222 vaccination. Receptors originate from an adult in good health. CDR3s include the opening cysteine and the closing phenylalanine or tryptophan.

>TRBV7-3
CASSGRLGETQYF
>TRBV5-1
CASSTAGGTGNTIYF
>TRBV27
CASSFGRGLYGYTF
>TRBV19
CASKRWRGSANTEAFF
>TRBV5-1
CASSSRGGRHGYTF
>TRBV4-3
CASSQDRQGTGQPQHF
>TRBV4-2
CASSQLHPGSVNEQFF
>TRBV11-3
CASSSTSGRAANTQYF
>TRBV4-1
CASSQDRPRVVRGRDGNTIYF
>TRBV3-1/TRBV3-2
CASSQGTGTASNEKLFF
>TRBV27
CASSPPGTGAYEQYF
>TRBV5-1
CASSLAGQGVLGEKLFF
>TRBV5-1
CASSTQLALQETQYF
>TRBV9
CASSVALAGGTDTQYF
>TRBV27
CASSFLPPPGNTIYF
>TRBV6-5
CASRPGQGISPLHF
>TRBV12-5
CASGSSIEGPKNIQYF
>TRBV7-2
CASSQGGRLFNEKLFF
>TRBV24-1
CATSSQKHYGYTF
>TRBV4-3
CASSLHRGQPQHF
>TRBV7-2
CASSLAPTGATEAFF
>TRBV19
CASSIMGYEQYF
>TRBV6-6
CASAKTESSYNSPLHF
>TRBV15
CATSRGIAGVQDNEQFF
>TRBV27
CASSLTGTGGRELFF
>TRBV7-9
CASSPRSSGNYNEQFF
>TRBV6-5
CASRYRVSLSTEAFF
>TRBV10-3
CAISETGQGKEKLFF
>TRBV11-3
CASSLDTYEQYF
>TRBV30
CASYALLGDYGYTF
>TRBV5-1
CASSLPGVNTGELFF
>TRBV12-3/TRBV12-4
CASRATGGRGYTF
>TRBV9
CASSVNYEQYF
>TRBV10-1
CASSESRGNEQFF
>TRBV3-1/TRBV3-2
CASSPTRGFQNTIYF
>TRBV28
CASSDPFSPLHF
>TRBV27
CASSLRSGRDSQQFF
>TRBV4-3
CASSQDLIGFSGGGRDTQYF
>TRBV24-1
CATSDFKGRTNTGELFF
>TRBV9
CASSVVGETQYF
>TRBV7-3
CASSLLTGGPTDTQYF
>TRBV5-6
CASSLSGPTYEQYF
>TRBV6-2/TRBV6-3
CASSHLGGSGANVLTF
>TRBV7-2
CASSLASRAPNSPLHF
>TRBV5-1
CASSLRGTEAFF
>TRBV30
CAWNQGAGRGNTEAFF
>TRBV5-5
CASSLARAEKLFF
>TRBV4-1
CASSQGYNQPQHF
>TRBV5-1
CASSWGGTNEKLFF
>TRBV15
CATSRDSSDTQYF
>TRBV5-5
CASSTSVWGEAGELFF
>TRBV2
CASRPLGGADYGYTF